This entry lists 27 T cell receptor beta chains sequenced from one sample in a study of technical replicates of blood from several donors. Profiling relied on immunoSEQ multiplex PCR, and the TCRdb table lists in-frame clones only, not all of them. The sample holds approximately 75,000 clones, nearly 98% seen once. Sequenced: T cells isolated from PBMCs. The receptors were gathered from a human donor in good health.

The chain is built from TRBV6-5 and TRBJ2-7, with 8 bases aligning to TRBD1. CDR3 length: 15 residues. CDR1 is MNHEY, CDR2 SVGAGI, per germline. V lost 4 bases and J lost 4; bases outside the gene matches: 9. The CDR3 reads CASSSLDRVRYEQYF. The CDR3 DNA is TGTGCCAGCAGTTCCTTGGACAGGGTGAGGTACGAGCAGTACTTC.

The chain joins TRBV28 to TRBJ2-7; 8 bases agree with TRBD1. In germline, CDR1 is MDHEN, CDR2 SYDVKM. The CDR3 is made up of 17 amino acids. With V trimmed by 6 bases and J by 9 bases, 22 bases remained unmatched. CDR3 coding DNA: TGTGCCAGCAGGCCCTCTTCCCAGGGGGCGAAATTTTGGGGGCAGTACTTC. Translated, it gives CASRPSSQGAKFWGQYF.

This clone was detected a few times. V gene TRBV13 combines with J gene TRBJ2-1; TRBD2 might be the D (6 bases). V lost 6 bases and J lost 0, with 12 bases in between. The CDR3 covers 15 residues. Germline V gene sequence: CDR1 PRHDT, CDR2 FYEKMQ (reference sequence). The CDR3 DNA follows: TGTGCCAGCAGGTCTAGCGCGAGCTCCTACAATGAGCAGTTCTTC. Protein: CASRSSASSYNEQFF.

J is TRBJ1-1 and V is TRBV9; TRBD1 matches at 8 bases. The germline gives CDR1 SGDLS, CDR2 YYNGEE. CDR3 length: 15 residues. V lost 2 bases and J lost 4; bases outside the gene matches: 7. The CDR3 DNA sequence: TGTGCCAGCAGCGTGACAGGACAGGGAGGCACTGAAGCTTTCTTT. Translated: CASSVTGQGGTEAFF.

This clone was observed a few times. This chain links TRBV28 with TRBJ1-2; 7 positions match TRBD1. Germline V CDR1 and CDR2: MDHEN, SYDVKM. Germline trimming cut 6 bases from V and 11 bases from J; bases unmatched to any gene: 12. The CDR3 length is 13 residues. CDR3 in amino acids: CASRGQGGLGYTF. CDR3 DNA: TGTGCCAGCAGGGGGCAGGGGGGTTTGGGGTACACCTTC.

This sequence joins TRBV30 and TRBJ1-4, with 7 bases lining up with TRBD1. The CDR3 runs 14 residues. Germline V gives CDR1 GTSNPN, CDR2 SVGIG (reference sequence). V trimming: 2 bases; J trimming: 2 bases; junction bases outside the gene matches: 2. This CDR3 is CAWSKQGTNEKLFF. The CDR3 DNA reads as TGTGCCTGGAGTAAACAGGGGACTAATGAAAAACTGTTTTTT.

The chain carries TRBV11-3 and TRBJ2-7, with 9 bases identical to TRBD1. Germline assignment: CDR1 SGHNT and CDR2 YENEEA. V dropped 8 bases and J dropped 2; count of bases not matched to a gene: 7. This CDR3 is built from 14 residues. Here the CDR3 reads CASAKGQGPYEQYF. The CDR3 nucleotides read TGTGCCAGCGCAAAGGGACAGGGCCCCTACGAGCAGTACTTC.

The V call is TRBV11-3, the J call TRBJ1-2; D perhaps matches TRBD1 (5 bases). CDR3 length: 16 residues. The V gene's germline CDR1 is SGHNT and CDR2 YENEEA. V was trimmed by 5 bases and J by 0 bases, leaving 16 bases between them. The CDR3 DNA reads TGTGCCAGCAGCAAAGTATGGGGCCAGACTAACTATGGCTACACCTTC. Protein: CASSKVWGQTNYGYTF. Drawing the rest from reference TRBV11-3 and TRBJ1-2, the complete variable domain is EAGVVQSPRYKIIEKKQPVAFWCNPISGHNTLYWYLQNLGQGPELLIRYENEEAVDDSQLPKDRFSAERLKGVDSTLKIQPAELGDSAVYLCASSKVWGQTNYGYTFGSGTRLTVV.

The rearrangement links TRBV2 to TRBJ1-5, with a weak D call TRBD1 (6 bases). The CDR3 has 14 residues. Trimming removed 5 bases at V and 1 base at J, with 9 bases between. Germline V gives CDR1 SNHLY, CDR2 FYNNEI. In DNA, the CDR3 is TGTGCCAGCAGTTGGCAGGGGAGCAATCAGCCCCAGCATTTT. This sequence encodes CASSWQGSNQPQHF.

In nucleotides, the CDR3 is TGCGCCAGCAGCTTGGGGCCCCGGGACAGGGGGCGTAGGGCGGGAGAGACCCAGTACTTC. The encoded protein is CASSLGPRDRGRRAGETQYF. The V gene is TRBV5-1, the J gene TRBJ2-5; 12 nucleotides line up with TRBD1. The CDR3 is 20 amino acids. The germline gives CDR1 SGHRS, CDR2 YFSETQ. After removal of 0 bases from V and 4 bases from J, the junction contained 16 bases not matched to a gene.

The chain carries TRBV18 and TRBJ2-3, with 9 bases matching TRBD2. The junction had 3 bases not matched to a gene; V was cut back by 2 bases and J by 3 bases. CDR1 and CDR2 from the germline V gene are KGHSH and LQKENI. CDR3 length: 15 residues. CDR3 amino acids: CASSPVLAGTDTQYF. The CDR3 DNA reads as TGTGCCAGCTCACCAGTGCTAGCGGGGACAGATACGCAGTATTTT.

This chain links TRBV5-8 with TRBJ1-3; D is ambiguous. The germline V and J ends were trimmed by 0 bases and 0 bases, with 7 bases remaining between them. The CDR3 loop spans 15 amino acids. Per germline, CDR1 SGHTS and CDR2 YDEGEE. DNA for the CDR3: TGTGCCAGCAGCTTGGGCGGCTACTCTGGAAACACCATATATTTT. Its translation is CASSLGGYSGNTIYF.

The rearrangement links TRBV5-1 to TRBJ2-5, with TRBD1 matching over 9 bases. The CDR3 totals 15 residues. The germline CDR1 and CDR2 sequences are SGHRS and YFSETQ. Losses at the gene ends were 4 bases for V and 4 bases for J; bases not matched to a gene: 8. This CDR3 is CASSRLDRGAETQYF. As DNA, the CDR3 is TGCGCCAGCAGCCGCCTGGACAGGGGAGCAGAGACCCAGTACTTC. Combining the CDR3 with reference TRBV5-1 and TRBJ2-5 gives the whole variable domain KAGVTQTPRYLIKTRGQQVTLSCSPISGHRSVSWYQQTPGQGLQFLFEYFSETQRNKGNFPGRFSGRQFSNSRSEMNVSTLELGDSALYLCASSRLDRGAETQYFGPGTRLLVL.

This chain links TRBV10-3 with TRBJ1-1; D remains unclear. CDR1 and CDR2 (germline): ENHRY, SYGVKD. This CDR3 is 15 amino acids long. V was shortened by 1 base and J by 1 base, with 10 bases between the two germline ends. CDR3 protein: CAISEWANPNTEAFF. DNA of the CDR3: TGTGCCATCAGTGAGTGGGCAAATCCGAACACTGAAGCTTTCTTT.

In its sample, this clone was seen once. The chain combines TRBV13 with TRBJ1-4; TRBD1 agrees at 9 bases. Unmatched junction bases numbered 13, after V lost 8 bases and J lost 3 bases. The V gene's germline CDR1 is PRHDT and CDR2 FYEKMQ (reference sequence). This CDR3 has 17 residues. CDR3 sequence: CASSRWDRVLANEKLFF. The CDR3 nucleotides read TGTGCCAGCTCCCGGTGGGACAGGGTTTTGGCTAATGAAAAACTGTTTTTT.

The rearrangement uses TRBV4-1 and TRBJ2-3; 11 bases are shared with TRBD1. Germline trimming cut 6 bases from V and 7 bases from J; bases unmatched to any gene: 9. The germline CDR1 and CDR2 sequences are MGHRA and YSYEKL. The CDR3 covers 15 residues. In DNA form, the CDR3 reads TGCGCCAGCAGAGAACGGGACAGGGGGGGCTATACGCAGTATTTT. This translates into CASRERDRGGYTQYF.

This chain connects TRBV27 to TRBJ2-7; TRBD1 matches 8 bases. Germline CDR1 reads MNHEY; CDR2 reads SMNVEV (reference sequence). After removal of 5 bases from V and 0 bases from J, the junction contained 6 bases not matched to a gene. The CDR3 extends over 15 amino acids. CDR3 in DNA: TGTGCCAGCAGTGGACGGGACAGGAGCTCCTACGAGCAGTACTTC. This translates into CASSGRDRSSYEQYF.

V usage is TRBV6-5 and J usage is TRBJ2-6; maybe TRBD1 (5 bases). The CDR3 extends over 16 amino acids. V gave up 0 bases and J gave up 4 bases, with 10 bases separating them. CDR1 and CDR2 (germline): MNHEY, SVGAGI. The DNA of the CDR3 is TGTGCCAGCAGTTACTCGTCAGGGCCCGGGGCCAACGTCCTGACTTTC. Amino acids: CASSYSSGPGANVLTF.

The chain uses TRBV6-5 and TRBJ2-7; 11 bases are a match to TRBD1. CDR1 is MNHEY, CDR2 SVGAGI, per germline. With 9 bases clipped from V and 3 bases from J, the junction kept 10 bases outside the gene matches. The CDR3 has 15 residues. For the CDR3, the DNA is TGTGCCAGTCAAGATTCCGGGACAGGGGGCTACGAGCAGTACTTC. This translates into CASQDSGTGGYEQYF.

This clone has a single count. The chain joins TRBV19 to TRBJ1-5; a possible D gene is TRBD1 (6 bases). CDR1 is LNHDA, CDR2 SQIVND, per germline (reference sequence). The length of the CDR3 is 14 residues. V was trimmed by 4 bases and J by 6 bases, leaving 13 bases between them. The CDR3 region is CASSTGGDSQPQHF. CDR3 nucleotide sequence: TGTGCCAGTAGTACGGGGGGCGACAGTCAGCCCCAGCATTTT.

The genes are TRBV29-1 and TRBJ1-4, with 7 positions matching TRBD1. The CDR3 extends over 17 amino acids. J gave up 0 bases and V 8 bases, and 15 bases lay outside the gene matches. Germline V gene data show CDR1 as SQVTM and CDR2 as ANQGSEA. CDR3 protein: CSLKGTAQVATNEKLFF. CDR3 coding DNA: TGCAGCCTGAAAGGGACAGCTCAGGTTGCAACTAATGAAAAACTGTTTTTT.

The chain is built from TRBV18 and TRBJ2-3; TRBD2 matches 7 bases. Unmatched junction bases numbered 10, after V lost 4 bases and J lost 0 bases. CDR1 is KGHSH and CDR2 is LQKENI in the germline V gene. The CDR3 totals 17 residues. In DNA, the CDR3 is TGTGCCAGCTCACTCGTAGCGGGTTTCACTAGCACAGATACGCAGTATTTT. It codes for CASSLVAGFTSTDTQYF.

The chain carries TRBV7-9 and TRBJ2-1; D is ambiguous. The CDR3 totals 14 residues. CDR1 and CDR2 (germline): SEHNR, FQNEAQ (reference sequence). Trimming took off 2 bases at V and 7 bases at J, with 12 bases between the two ends. CDR3 DNA sequence: TGTGCCAGCAGCTTACCGACTTATCAGAATGAGCAGTTCTTC. It specifies CASSLPTYQNEQFF.

This chain joins TRBV14 and TRBJ2-7, with 7 nucleotides matching TRBD1. This CDR3 is built from 12 residues. In germline, CDR1 is SGHDN, CDR2 FVKESK. Unmatched junction bases numbered 7, after V lost 1 base and J lost 13 bases. Here the CDR3 reads CASSQGQGHIYF. DNA of the CDR3: TGTGCCAGCAGCCAAGGACAGGGTCATATCTACTTC.

V is TRBV10-1 and J is TRBJ1-1; 7 bases match TRBD1. Germline trimming cut 3 bases from V and 7 bases from J; bases unmatched to any gene: 2. Germline CDR1 reads WNHNN; CDR2 reads SYGVQD (reference sequence). The CDR3 contains 12 residues. The CDR3 loop is CASSEGGGEAFF. CDR3 nucleotide sequence: TGCGCCAGCAGTGAAGGGGGCGGTGAAGCTTTCTTT.

V is TRBV9 and J is TRBJ2-1, with D hard to call. Per the germline V gene, CDR1 is SGDLS and CDR2 is YYNGEE. CDR3 size: 11 residues. Trimming left V 2 bases short and J 7 bases short, with 4 bases between. CDR3 sequence: CASSVSNEQFF. Written as DNA, the CDR3 is TGTGCCAGCAGCGTTTCAAATGAGCAGTTCTTC.

The chain links TRBV10-3 to TRBJ1-5; TRBD1 is a possible D gene (6 bases). V was clipped by 10 bases and J by 0 bases, with 13 bases between them. The CDR3 consists of 14 residues. Germline V gene lookup returns CDR1 ENHRY and CDR2 SYGVKD. The CDR3 is CATGQMDSNQPQHF. CDR3 bases: TGTGCCACCGGACAGATGGATAGCAATCAGCCCCAGCATTTT.